These 30 T cell receptor beta chains were sequenced from one sample in a study of blood T cell repertoires in COVID-19. Assay used: immunoSEQ multiplex PCR; TCRdb lists only in-frame clones, some missing. The profile shows nearly 40,000 clones, around 80% of them singletons. Sequencing was done on a sample of peripheral blood. The receptor set was obtained from a man aged 80 or over with active or convalescent COVID-19.

Points on this clone: Other DNA sequences of this sample code for an identical CDR3. This chain links TRBV5-1 with TRBJ2-1, with TRBD2 matching over 7 bases. The J segment lost 0 bases and the V segment lost 2 bases, leaving 5 bases of the junction unmatched. The CDR3 extends over 16 amino acids. CDR1 SGHRS and CDR2 YFSETQ come from the germline V gene. The CDR3 protein is CASSFLAERSYNEQFF. DNA for the CDR3: TGCGCCAGCAGCTTCCTAGCGGAGCGCTCCTACAATGAGCAGTTCTTC.

The chain is built from TRBV24-1 and TRBJ2-1, with 11 bases aligning to TRBD2. V gave up 4 bases and J gave up 5 bases; unmatched junction bases: 9. From germline, CDR1 is KGHDR and CDR2 SFDVKD. The CDR3 consists of 17 residues. CDR3 nucleotide sequence: TGTGCCACCAGTGACCACCCGACTAGCGGGACGGACAATGAGCAGTTCTTC. This encodes CATSDHPTSGTDNEQFF.

This chain connects TRBV28 to TRBJ2-7; 9 bases match TRBD2. V lost 2 bases, J lost 1 base, and 6 bases stayed unmatched. Germline V gene data show CDR1 as MDHEN and CDR2 as SYDVKM. The CDR3 covers 16 residues. In DNA, the CDR3 is TGTGCCAGCAGTTTAGAAGGGGCGGGAGGGTCCTACGAGCAGTACTTC. Translation: CASSLEGAGGSYEQYF.

V usage is TRBV3-1 (or the pseudogene TRBV3-2) and J usage is TRBJ2-1; 10 bases are a match to TRBD2. The CDR3 length is 15 residues. Germline CDR1 reads LGHDT; CDR2 reads YNNKEL (reference sequence). With 4 bases clipped from V and 5 bases from J, the junction kept 5 bases outside the gene matches. This CDR3 is CASSPGLAAHNEQFF. CDR3 nucleotide sequence: TGTGCCAGCAGCCCCGGACTAGCGGCCCACAATGAGCAGTTCTTC.

This clone was seen just once. V is TRBV3-1 (or the pseudogene TRBV3-2) and J is TRBJ2-1; TRBD1 is a possible D gene (6 bases). V dropped 4 bases and J dropped 10 bases, with 17 bases sitting between them. In germline, CDR1 is LGHDT, CDR2 YNNKEL (reference sequence). The CDR3 runs 14 residues. CDR3 region: CASSPPGQQKEQFF. The CDR3 DNA follows: TGTGCCAGCAGCCCACCAGGACAGCAAAAGGAGCAGTTCTTC.

This chain connects TRBV30 to TRBJ2-5; 12 nucleotides line up with TRBD2. Germline loops: CDR1 GTSNPN, CDR2 SVGIG (reference sequence). After removal of 0 bases from V and 5 bases from J, the junction contained 1 base not matched to a gene. This CDR3 has 14 amino acids. The CDR3 spells CAWSVGLAGETQYF. The CDR3 bases are TGTGCCTGGAGTGTTGGACTAGCGGGGGAGACCCAGTACTTC.

The chain links TRBV28 to TRBJ2-5; D is unclear. The germline V gene has CDR1 MDHEN and CDR2 SYDVKM. This CDR3 is built from 11 residues. The ends were cut back, 6 bases at V and 3 bases at J, with 5 bases in the middle. This CDR3 reads CASSREETQYF. In DNA, the CDR3 is TGTGCCAGCAGCCGTGAAGAGACCCAGTACTTC.

The genes are TRBV7-2 and TRBJ2-3, with TRBD2 matching over 9 bases. Per germline, CDR1 SGHTA and CDR2 FQGNSA. The CDR3 has 14 amino acids. V was pared by 4 bases and J by 5 bases, with 4 bases of the junction left unmatched. CDR3 loop: CASSSVAGEDTQYF. In DNA form, the CDR3 reads TGTGCCAGCAGCTCCGTAGCGGGAGAAGATACGCAGTATTTT.

This sequence joins TRBV6-5 and TRBJ1-1; 8 positions match TRBD1. The germline gives CDR1 MNHEY, CDR2 SVGAGI. The CDR3 consists of 14 residues. With 7 bases clipped from V and 5 bases from J, the junction kept 9 bases outside the gene matches. CDR3 sequence reads: CASTQGQVGTEAFF. The CDR3 coding sequence is TGTGCCAGCACCCAGGGACAGGTGGGTACTGAAGCTTTCTTT.

The J gene is TRBJ1-1, the V gene TRBV12-3 or TRBV12-4; 8 nucleotides agree with TRBD1. CDR3 length: 12 residues. Unmatched junction bases numbered 5, after V lost 7 bases and J lost 7 bases. The CDR3 spells CASTAGQGEAFF. As DNA, the CDR3 is TGTGCCAGCACCGCCGGACAGGGTGAAGCTTTCTTT.

The chain has TRBV4-2 and TRBJ1-2; weak D call: TRBD1 (5 bases). Germline CDR1 reads LGHNA; CDR2 reads YNFKEQ. The CDR3 consists of 14 residues. Trimming removed 0 bases from V and 1 base from J, with 6 bases in between. CDR3 residues: CASSQEQGNYGYTF. Written as DNA, the CDR3 is TGTGCCAGCAGCCAAGAGCAGGGTAACTATGGCTACACCTTC.

V and J are TRBV6-1 and TRBJ1-2; tentatively, D is TRBD1 (6 bases). The CDR3 runs 14 residues. The germline V gene encodes CDR1 MNHNS and CDR2 SASEGT. The germline V and J ends were trimmed by 3 bases and 0 bases, with 8 bases remaining between them. CDR3 in DNA: TGTGCCAGCAGTGAGGACAGATCTAACTATGGCTACACCTTC. Translated: CASSEDRSNYGYTF.

This rearrangement joins TRBV5-1 to TRBJ1-1; D unclear. CDR1 is SGHRS and CDR2 is YFSETQ in the germline V gene. This CDR3 spans 16 amino acids. V was shortened by 2 bases and J by 1 base, with 15 bases between the two germline ends. CDR3 bases: TGCGCCAGCAGCTTACTTGGCCGGGGAACGAACACTGAAGCTTTCTTT. This encodes CASSLLGRGTNTEAFF.

The V call is TRBV23-1, the J call TRBJ1-5; no clear D gene. TRBV23-1 is treated as an ORF (open reading frame) with a function not yet certain. The CDR3 sequence is 17 residues long. V lost 0 bases to trimming and J lost 0 bases, with 12 bases between them. The CDR3 region has the DNA TGCGCCAGCAGTCAATCGGGCAGAGACTATAGCAATCAGCCCCAGCATTTT. Its protein is CASSQSGRDYSNQPQHF.

This rearrangement joins TRBV7-3 to TRBJ2-3; 9 bases align to TRBD2. V was pared by 0 bases and J by 3 bases, with 4 bases of the junction left unmatched. Germline lookup yields CDR1 SGHTA and CDR2 FQGTGA. The CDR3 extends over 16 amino acids. The CDR3 region is CASSLTLAGGTDTQYF. The CDR3, as DNA: TGTGCCAGCAGCTTAACTTTGGCGGGAGGGACAGATACGCAGTATTTT.

The genes are TRBV30 and TRBJ1-5; 7 bases are a match to TRBD1. The germline V gene has CDR1 GTSNPN and CDR2 SVGIG (reference sequence). The CDR3 is 13 amino acids. V lost 2 bases and J lost 6; bases outside the gene matches: 4. The CDR3 coding sequence is TGTGCCTGGAGTATAAGACAGGGTCAGCCCCAGCATTTT. It translates to CAWSIRQGQPQHF.

J is TRBJ2-5 and V is TRBV4-2; D remains unclear. This CDR3 spans 15 amino acids. In germline, CDR1 is LGHNA, CDR2 YNFKEQ. Trimming pared 0 bases from V and 5 bases from J, leaving 13 bases between. CDR3 coding DNA: TGTGCCAGCAGCCAAGATCCCCCAGGAAGCGAGACCCAGTACTTC. Translated: CASSQDPPGSETQYF.

The chain carries TRBV7-9 and TRBJ1-4, with unresolved D. Trimming took off 1 base at V and 11 bases at J, with 8 bases between the two ends. CDR3 length: 12 amino acids. Germline V gene sequence: CDR1 SEHNR, CDR2 FQNEAQ (reference sequence). CDR3 sequence (DNA): TGTGCCAGCAGCTTAGTACGGGAGAAACTGTTTTTT. Its translation is CASSLVREKLFF. Full variable domain (missing parts from reference TRBV7-9 and TRBJ1-4): DTGVSQNPRHKITKRGQNVTFRCDPISEHNRLYWYRQTLGQGPEFLTYFQNEAQLEKSRLLSDRFSAERPKGSFSTLEIQRTEQGDSAMYLCASSLVREKLFFGSGTQLSVL.

There are many counts of this clone. The rearrangement links TRBV3-1 (or the pseudogene TRBV3-2) to TRBJ2-5; 8 nucleotides line up with TRBD2. The germline CDR1 and CDR2 sequences are LGHDT and YNNKEL (reference sequence). V gave up 3 bases and J gave up 2 bases; unmatched junction bases: 2. The CDR3 has 14 residues. CDR3 nucleotide sequence: TGTGCCAGCAGCCAGGGACTAGAACAAGAGACCCAGTACTTC. Its translation: CASSQGLEQETQYF.

This chain uses TRBV30 with TRBJ1-5; perhaps TRBD1 as D (6 bases). The CDR3 is 16 residues long. CDR1 is GTSNPN and CDR2 is SVGIG in the germline V gene (reference sequence). Trimming cost V 2 bases and J 2 bases, with 16 bases left between them. The CDR3 sequence: CAWSYGMGAGNQPQHF. In DNA form, the CDR3 reads TGTGCCTGGAGTTACGGTATGGGGGCAGGCAATCAGCCCCAGCATTTT.

This chain uses TRBV6-5 with TRBJ1-2; perhaps TRBD1 as D (6 bases). CDR3 size: 14 residues. Trimming cost V 0 bases and J 4 bases, with 9 bases left between them. The germline V gene has CDR1 MNHEY and CDR2 SVGAGI. CDR3: CASSYSTGGYGYTF. The DNA for the CDR3 is TGTGCCAGCAGTTACTCGACAGGCGGCTATGGCTACACCTTC.

This rearrangement joins TRBV28 to TRBJ2-1, with 7 bases that match TRBD1. The germline gives CDR1 MDHEN, CDR2 SYDVKM. The length of the CDR3 is 15 residues. With 2 bases clipped from V and 4 bases from J, the junction kept 5 bases outside the gene matches. CDR3 sequence reads: CASSLEGAPYNEQFF. CDR3 in DNA: TGTGCCAGCAGTTTAGAGGGGGCGCCGTACAATGAGCAGTTCTTC. Variable domain in full (rest from reference TRBV28 and TRBJ2-1): DVKVTQSSRYLVKRTGEKVFLECVQDMDHENMFWYRQDPGLGLRLIYFSYDVKMKEKGDIPEGYSVSREKKERFSLILESASTNQTSMYLCASSLEGAPYNEQFFGPGTRLTVL.

The chain recombines TRBV4-3 with TRBJ2-7, with a tentative D call TRBD1 (6 bases). V lost 0 bases, J lost 6 bases, and 12 bases lay in between. CDR3 length: 14 amino acids. The germline V gene encodes CDR1 LGHNA and CDR2 YSLEER. CDR3 sequence: CASSQDLGGREQYF. DNA for the CDR3: TGCGCCAGCAGCCAAGATCTTGGGGGCCGCGAGCAGTACTTC.

The chain couples TRBV28 to TRBJ1-5; possible D gene TRBD1, 6 bases. Trimming shortened V by 7 bases and J by 2 bases, and 21 bases separated the two germline ends. The CDR3 extends over 17 amino acids. Germline values: CDR1 MDHEN, CDR2 SYDVKM. The CDR3 is CASTTSGPAGGNQPQHF. For the CDR3, the DNA is TGTGCCAGCACAACATCTGGGCCAGCAGGGGGCAATCAGCCCCAGCATTTT.

The chain is built from TRBV7-2 and TRBJ1-2; tentatively, D is TRBD1 (6 bases). Per germline, CDR1 SGHTA and CDR2 FQGNSA. The CDR3 spans 13 residues. Trimming shortened V by 6 bases and J by 3 bases, and 11 bases separated the two germline ends. The CDR3 DNA follows: TGTGCCAGCAGTCAACGGACAGACTATGGCTACACCTTC. Translated, it gives CASSQRTDYGYTF.

The V and J genes are TRBV28 and TRBJ1-2, with D possibly matching TRBD1 (5 bases). Germline values: CDR1 MDHEN, CDR2 SYDVKM. V lost 2 bases, J lost 5 bases, and 15 bases lay in between. This CDR3 comprises 15 residues. The CDR3, as DNA: TGTGCCAGCAGTTTAAAAGGGGCATTTGGGTATGGCTACACCTTC. Its protein product is CASSLKGAFGYGYTF.

This clone showed up just once. The J gene is TRBJ1-5, the V gene TRBV27, with D uncertain. The CDR3 loop spans 14 amino acids. The ends were cut back, 6 bases at V and 1 base at J, with 10 bases in the middle. The germline V gene has CDR1 MNHEY and CDR2 SMNVEV (reference sequence). The CDR3 nucleotides are TGTGCCAGCAGGTTGAGAGGGAGCAATCAGCCCCAGCATTTT. Its protein is CASRLRGSNQPQHF.

The chain recombines TRBV4-1 with TRBJ2-6; 10 bases are a match to TRBD1. The V and J ends lost 4 bases and 1 base, in that order; junction bases with no gene match: 10. Germline loops: CDR1 MGHRA, CDR2 YSYEKL. The CDR3 has 19 residues. CDR3 region: CASSPPTDRGKSGANVLTF. As DNA, the CDR3 is TGCGCCAGCAGCCCCCCAACGGACAGGGGGAAATCTGGGGCCAACGTCCTGACTTTC.

About this clone: Its ends do not fully match the called genes, so a read error is possible. This chain uses TRBV7-7 with TRBJ2-1; tentatively, D is TRBD2 (5 bases). Germline CDR1 is SSHAT and CDR2 is FNYEAQ (reference sequence). This CDR3 spans 18 amino acids. The CDR3 here is CASSLGNSWEPAYNEQFF. The CDR3 DNA follows: TGTGCTAGCAGCTTAGGGAATAGTTGGGAGCCAGCCTACAATGAGCAGTTCTTC.

The V and J genes are TRBV4-1 and TRBJ2-3; D is perhaps TRBD2 (7 bases). Between the trimmed V and J ends, which lost 8 bases and 6 bases, there was a span of 15 bases. CDR1 MGHRA and CDR2 YSYEKL come from the germline V gene. This CDR3 contains 13 residues. In DNA form, the CDR3 reads TGCGCCAGCCAGACCGCGGGGGCCGATACGCAGTATTTT. It encodes CASQTAGADTQYF.